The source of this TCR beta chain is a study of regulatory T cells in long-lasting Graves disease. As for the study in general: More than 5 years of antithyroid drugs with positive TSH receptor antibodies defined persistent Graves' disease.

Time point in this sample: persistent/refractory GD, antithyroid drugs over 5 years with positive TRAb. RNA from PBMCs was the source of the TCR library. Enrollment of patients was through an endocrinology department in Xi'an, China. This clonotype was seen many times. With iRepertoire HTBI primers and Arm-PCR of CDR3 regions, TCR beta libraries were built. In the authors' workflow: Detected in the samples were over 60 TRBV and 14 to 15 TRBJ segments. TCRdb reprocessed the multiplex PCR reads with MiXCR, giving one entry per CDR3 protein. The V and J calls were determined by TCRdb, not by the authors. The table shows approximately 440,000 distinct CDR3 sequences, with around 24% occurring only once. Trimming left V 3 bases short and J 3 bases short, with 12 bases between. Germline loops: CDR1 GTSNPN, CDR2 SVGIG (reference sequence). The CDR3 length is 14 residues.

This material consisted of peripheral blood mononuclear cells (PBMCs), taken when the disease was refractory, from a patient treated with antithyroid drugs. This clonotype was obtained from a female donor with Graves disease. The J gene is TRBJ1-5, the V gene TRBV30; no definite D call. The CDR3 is CAWRTAGSNQPQHF. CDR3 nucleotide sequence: TGTGCCTGGAGGACCGCGGGGTCCAATCAGCCCCAGCATTTT.